This TCR beta chain comes out of a study of PD-1 blockade in classical Hodgkin lymphoma. The CDR3 contains 15 residues. Relapses following autologous stem cell transplantation were seen in all patients, with brentuximab vedotin exposure varying. The assay was immunoSEQ multiplex PCR, and TCRdb's table has in-frame clones only and misses some. This table has approximately 14,000 clones, around 88% appearing once. This sequence joins TRBV7-5 and TRBJ1-5; the table's D gene call, TRBD1, was not cross checked with the DNA. TRBV7-5 is designated a pseudogene. The sample was peripheral blood mononuclear cells (PBMCs), taken before the second cycle of nivolumab. This TCR was sampled from a human donor with classical Hodgkin lymphoma. The CDR3, as DNA: TGTGCCAGAAGCTTGACAGTGTATAGCAATCAGCCCCAGCATTTT. Encoded protein: CARSLTVYSNQPQHF.